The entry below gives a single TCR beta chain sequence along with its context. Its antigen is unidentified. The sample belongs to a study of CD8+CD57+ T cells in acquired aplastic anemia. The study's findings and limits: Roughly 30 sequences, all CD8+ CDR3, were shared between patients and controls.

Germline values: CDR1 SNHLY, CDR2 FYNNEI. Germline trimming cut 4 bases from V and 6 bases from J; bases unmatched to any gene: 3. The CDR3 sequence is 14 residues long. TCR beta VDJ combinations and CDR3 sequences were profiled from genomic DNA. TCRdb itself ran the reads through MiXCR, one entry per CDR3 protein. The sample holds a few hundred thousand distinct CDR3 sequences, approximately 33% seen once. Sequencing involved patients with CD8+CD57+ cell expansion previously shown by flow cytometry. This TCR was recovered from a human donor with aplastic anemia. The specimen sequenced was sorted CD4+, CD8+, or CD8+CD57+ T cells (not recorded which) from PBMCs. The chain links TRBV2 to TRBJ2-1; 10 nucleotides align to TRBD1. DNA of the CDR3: TGTGCCAGCAGTGTAGGGACAGGGGTCAATGAGCAGTTCTTC. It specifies CASSVGTGVNEQFF.